This entry lists 6 T cell receptor beta chains sequenced from one sample in a study of T-cell reconstitution after alpha-beta-depleted transplantation in children. Preparation of the TCRbeta library was carried out with unique molecular identifiers. TCRdb passed the PCR reads through MiXCR, listing each CDR3 protein once. The data hold over 550,000 distinct CDR3 sequences, with over 9.5% observed a single time. The sequenced sample was PBMCs from the stem cell graft donor, obtained from the stem cell graft. The receptors originated from a human donor who donated a stem cell graft to a child with acute myeloid leukemia.

V usage is TRBV27 and J usage is TRBJ1-5; D might be TRBD1 (6 bases). CDR1 MNHEY and CDR2 SMNVEV come from the germline V gene (reference sequence). Trimming stripped 6 bases from V and 4 bases from J, with 16 bases between. The CDR3 runs 15 residues. The CDR3 bases are TGTGCCAGCAGCGCAGGGGTTTTGGATAATCAGCCCCAGCATTTT. Amino acids: CASSAGVLDNQPQHF.

This clonotype was counted at least ten times. The V gene is TRBV12-3 or TRBV12-4, the J gene TRBJ2-1; 7 nucleotides line up with TRBD2. The CDR3 totals 15 residues. V lost 2 bases and J lost 4; bases outside the gene matches: 5. The CDR3 here is CASSLPRGDYNEQFF. The CDR3 nucleotides read TGTGCCAGCAGTTTACCCCGGGGGGATTACAATGAGCAGTTCTTC.

This clonotype was recorded once. With a much larger clone just one base away, this may be a read error. The CDR3 does not close with the conserved phenylalanine or tryptophan, likely indicating a read error. This chain links TRBV7-9 with TRBJ1-1; D is uncertain. V was pared by 3 bases and J by 0 bases, with 5 bases between. The CDR3 is 13 amino acids. The germline gives CDR1 SEHNR, CDR2 FQNEAQ (reference sequence). CDR3 sequence (DNA): TGTGCCAGCAGCTTCGGAATGAACACTGAAGCTTTCTCT. Its protein product is CASSFGMNTEAFS.

In this sample, this clonotype turned up many times. The chain uses TRBV25-1 and TRBJ2-7; no clear D. V was shortened by 10 bases and J by 5 bases, with 12 bases between the two germline ends. Germline CDR1 MGHDK, CDR2 SYGVNS. This CDR3 spans 11 amino acids. CDR3 nucleotides: TGTGCCACCTCCAACCCAAACGAGCAGTACTTC. The encoded protein is CATSNPNEQYF.

In its sample, this clonotype was seen many times. This chain links TRBV20-1 with TRBJ2-7; possible D gene TRBD1, 6 bases. Between the trimmed V and J ends, which lost 0 bases and 3 bases, there was a span of 15 bases. This CDR3 is 15 amino acids long. Germline V CDR1 and CDR2: DFQATT, SNEGSKA (reference sequence). CDR3 in amino acids: CSAREMAGVDYEQYF. CDR3 nucleotide sequence: TGCAGTGCTAGAGAAATGGCAGGGGTAGACTACGAGCAGTACTTC.

Regarding this clonotype: Since no conserved phenylalanine or tryptophan closes the CDR3, a read error is the likely cause. The rearrangement links TRBV29-1 to TRBJ2-7, with 13 bases matching TRBD2. The V gene's germline CDR1 is SQVTM and CDR2 ANQGSEA. V gave up 6 bases and J gave up 2 bases; unmatched junction bases: 10. The CDR3 consists of 16 residues. Here the CDR3 DNA reads TGCAGCGTGGGGACTAGCGGGACCGTATCTCCCTACGAGCAGTACTTG. Translating it yields CSVGTSGTVSPYEQYL.